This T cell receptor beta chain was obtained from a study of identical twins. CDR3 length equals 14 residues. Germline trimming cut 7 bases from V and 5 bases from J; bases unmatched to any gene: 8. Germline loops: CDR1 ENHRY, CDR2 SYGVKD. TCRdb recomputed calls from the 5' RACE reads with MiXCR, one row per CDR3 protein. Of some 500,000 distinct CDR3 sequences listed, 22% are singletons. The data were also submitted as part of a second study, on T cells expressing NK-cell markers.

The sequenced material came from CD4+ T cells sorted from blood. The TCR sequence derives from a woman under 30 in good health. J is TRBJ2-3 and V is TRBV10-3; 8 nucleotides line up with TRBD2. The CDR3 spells CAITRGGTGDTQYF. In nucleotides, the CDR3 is TGTGCCATCACACGGGGGGGCACGGGAGATACGCAGTATTTT.